This T cell receptor beta chain appears in the sequencing data of a study of blood T cell repertoires in COVID-19. Study in general: Some COVID-19 samples were acute and others convalescent; all came from the United States, Italy and Spain. PBMCs, B-cell-depleted T cells, or T cells provided the cDNA or gDNA that made up the material.

Authors' processing steps: Reference gene primer amplification yielded estimated nucleated cell counts. Produced via immunoSEQ multiplex PCR; TCRdb's table is partial and in-frame only. The V and J calls and clone size are taken from that table; D and trimming were inferred from the DNA. The data contain roughly 120,000 clones, 80% of them singletons. The length of the CDR3 is 13 residues. Trimming took 4 bases from V and 3 from J, leaving 9 bases between them. Germline V gene data show CDR1 as KGHSH and CDR2 as LQKENI. The sequencing input was peripheral blood. The chain couples TRBV18 to TRBJ2-5; D might be TRBD1 (5 bases). The clonotype was recovered from a man aged 65-85 years with acute or convalescent COVID-19. This chain's CDR3 is CASSRSREETQYF. CDR3 DNA sequence: TGTGCCAGCTCACGAAGCAGGGAAGAGACCCAGTACTTC.